Listed here are 4 T cell receptor beta chains from one sample, sequenced in a study of T cell responses to AZD1222 COVID-19 vaccine. Assay used: immunoSEQ multiplex PCR; TCRdb lists only in-frame clones, some missing. The sample holds around 150,000 clones, approximately 88% seen once. Material: peripheral blood, obtained 28 days after the second AZD1222 dose. The receptors stem from an adult who received the AZD1222 COVID-19 vaccine.

The chain carries TRBV19 and TRBJ1-5; a weak D match, TRBD1 (6 bases). From germline, CDR1 is LNHDA and CDR2 SQIVND (reference sequence). The CDR3 extends over 13 amino acids. Trimming left V 5 bases short and J 6 bases short, with 11 bases between. The CDR3 bases are TGTGCCAGTAGTCTACAGGGAGGTCAGCCCCAGCATTTT. Its translation: CASSLQGGQPQHF.

The rearrangement uses TRBV19 and TRBJ1-5; TRBD1 might be the D (5 bases). In germline, CDR1 is LNHDA, CDR2 SQIVND (reference sequence). The ends were cut back, 5 bases at V and 5 bases at J, with 19 bases in the middle. There are 16 residues in the CDR3. The CDR3 reads CASSPSLGGPDQPQHF. The CDR3 bases are TGTGCCAGTAGTCCCTCCTTGGGGGGACCGGATCAGCCCCAGCATTTT.

V usage is TRBV19 and J usage is TRBJ1-6; D remains ambiguous. The CDR3 consists of 16 residues. Germline values: CDR1 LNHDA, CDR2 SQIVND (reference sequence). V lost 3 bases to trimming and J lost 9 bases, with 18 bases between them. The CDR3 DNA sequence: TGTGCCAGTAGTATTAAGGGTTTTTCGATCCTTTCACCCCTCCACTTT. It codes for CASSIKGFSILSPLHF.

V usage is TRBV5-4 and J usage is TRBJ2-1, with 13 bases identical to TRBD2. V lost 4 bases and J lost 8; bases outside the gene matches: 9. The CDR3 consists of 16 residues. CDR1 SGHNT and CDR2 YYREEE come from the germline V gene (reference sequence). The CDR3 loop reads CASSPGRTSGGDEQFF. CDR3 sequence (DNA): TGTGCCAGCAGCCCGGGAAGGACTAGCGGGGGAGATGAGCAGTTCTTC.